This T cell receptor (beta chain) was obtained from a study of read filtering for tumor transcriptome and immune sequencing. V gave up 1 base and J gave up 10 bases; unmatched junction bases: 4. Germline-derived CDR1 and CDR2 are SGHVS and FQNEAQ. This CDR3 comprises 14 residues. Molecular barcoded adaptors covering alpha/delta and beta/gamma chains were used on 400 to 450 ng RNA. Each CDR3 protein gets one entry after TCRdb re-called the reads with MiXCR. This table has under 7,000 distinct CDR3 sequences, approximately 21% appearing once. This clonotype qualifies as medium-sized. The chain couples TRBV7-8 to TRBJ2-1; 10 bases fit TRBD2. This TCR was recovered from a donor at least 40 years old with multiple myeloma. The sample taken for sequencing was a population of CD138-negative cells sorted from bone marrow. This CDR3 is CASSLGLAGVEQFF. DNA of the CDR3: TGTGCCAGCAGCTTAGGGCTAGCGGGAGTAGAGCAGTTCTTC.